These 30 T cell receptor beta chains were sequenced from one sample in a study of blood T cell repertoires in COVID-19. Sequenced by immunoSEQ multiplex PCR; TCRdb stores in-frame clones only, minus some. The sample lists 270,000 or so clones, around 89% occurring once. The sequenced sample consisted of PBMCs or T cells enriched from blood (not recorded which). The receptor set was obtained from a woman in her twenties or thirties with acute COVID-19.

The chain uses TRBV27 and TRBJ2-2, with D possibly being TRBD1 (6 bases). Germline CDR1 and CDR2: MNHEY and SMNVEV (reference sequence). V lost 6 bases to trimming and J lost 4 bases, with 15 bases between them. The length of the CDR3 is 15 residues. The CDR3 sequence: CASSRQDPFTGELFF. The CDR3 DNA reads TGTGCCAGCAGCCGACAGGACCCTTTCACCGGGGAGCTGTTTTTT.

This rearrangement joins TRBV19 to TRBJ2-7; 9 nucleotides align to TRBD1. V was pared by 6 bases and J by 5 bases, with 11 bases of the junction left unmatched. The CDR3 extends over 15 amino acids. Germline CDR1 LNHDA, CDR2 SQIVND (reference sequence). CDR3 coding DNA: TGTGCCAGTAGAGCCCGGGACAGGGTTCTCCACGAGCAGTACTTC. It is translated as CASRARDRVLHEQYF.

V and J are TRBV5-4 and TRBJ1-3; 7 bases are shared with TRBD1. The V segment lost 4 bases and the J segment 0 bases; nucleotides outside the gene matches: 7. The CDR3 totals 16 residues. Germline-derived CDR1 and CDR2 are SGHNT and YYREEE (reference sequence). CDR3 DNA sequence: TGTGCCAGCAGCGAAAGCCGGGACAGCTCTGGAAACACCATATATTTT. Translated, it gives CASSESRDSSGNTIYF.

This sequence joins TRBV28 and TRBJ1-6; possibly TRBD1 for D (5 bases). Germline lookup yields CDR1 MDHEN and CDR2 SYDVKM. This CDR3 is built from 15 residues. V was shortened by 8 bases and J by 9 bases, with 20 bases between the two germline ends. DNA of the CDR3: TGTGCCAGCGTTTTAAATATGGGGCACCCTTCACCCCTCCACTTT. This codes for CASVLNMGHPSPLHF.

This clone occurred once. This chain connects TRBV7-6 to TRBJ2-1; the D is unclear. Trimming shortened V by 4 bases and J by 4 bases, and 11 bases separated the two germline ends. CDR3 length: 14 amino acids. In germline, CDR1 is SGHVS, CDR2 FNYEAQ. The DNA of the CDR3 is TGTGCCAGCAGCTCTTCGGAACTATACAATGAGCAGTTCTTC. Amino acids: CASSSSELYNEQFF.

The V gene is TRBV19, the J gene TRBJ2-1; 8 bases are shared with TRBD2. Germline trimming cut 6 bases from V and 9 bases from J; bases unmatched to any gene: 10. Germline V gives CDR1 LNHDA, CDR2 SQIVND (reference sequence). The CDR3 spans 14 residues. The CDR3 DNA sequence: TGTGCCAGTAGCGGACGGACTAGCATCGGTGAGCAGTTCTTC. Its translation: CASSGRTSIGEQFF. The full variable domain, its missing parts supplied by reference TRBV19 and TRBJ2-1, is DGGITQSPKYLFRKEGQNVTLSCEQNLNHDAMYWYRQDPGQGLRLIYYSQIVNDFQKGDIAEGYSVSREKKESFPLTVTSAQKNPTAFYLCASSGRTSIGEQFFGPGTRLTVL.

The genes are TRBV7-3 and TRBJ2-3; D might be TRBD2 (6 bases). V lost 6 bases, J lost 2 bases, and 15 bases lay in between. The CDR3 length is 15 residues. In germline, CDR1 is SGHTA, CDR2 FQGTGA. The CDR3 here is CASSPIAAYTDTQYF. CDR3 DNA: TGTGCCAGCAGTCCAATAGCGGCCTACACAGATACGCAGTATTTT.

This clone has a handful of counts. The CDR3 region is CASSVTGLAGAISYNEQFF. As DNA, the CDR3 is TGTGCCAGCAGCGTCACGGGACTAGCGGGAGCGATCTCCTACAATGAGCAGTTCTTC. This rearrangement joins TRBV9 to TRBJ2-1; 14 bases are a match to TRBD2. Germline trimming cut 2 bases from V and 0 bases from J; bases unmatched to any gene: 7. Looked up from germline, CDR1 is SGDLS and CDR2 is YYNGEE. This CDR3 has 19 residues. The variable domain in full, with the rest retrieved from reference TRBV9 and TRBJ2-1, is DSGVTQTPKHLITATGQRVTLRCSPRSGDLSVYWYQQSLDQGLQFLIQYYNGEERAKGNILERFSAQQFPDLHSELNLSSLELGDSALYFCASSVTGLAGAISYNEQFFGPGTRLTVL.

The chain joins TRBV27 to TRBJ1-1, with 9 nucleotides matching TRBD1. The germline V gene encodes CDR1 MNHEY and CDR2 SMNVEV (reference sequence). The CDR3 is 15 residues long. Unmatched junction bases numbered 6, after V lost 6 bases and J lost 1 base. The CDR3 DNA sequence: TGTGCCAGCAGGCAACAGGGGGCGGGGAACACTGAAGCTTTCTTT. This translates into CASRQQGAGNTEAFF.

This chain links TRBV5-4 with TRBJ2-7; weak D call: TRBD1 (5 bases). Trimming shortened V by 0 bases and J by 3 bases, and 16 bases separated the two germline ends. Germline V gives CDR1 SGHNT, CDR2 YYREEE (reference sequence). This CDR3 has 16 residues. The CDR3 DNA sequence: TGTGCCAGCAGCTTGGGTGGCCTCGTAGGGGACTACGAGCAGTACTTC. As protein: CASSLGGLVGDYEQYF.

The chain links TRBV7-8 to TRBJ2-3; the D gene is possibly TRBD2 (7 bases). This CDR3 spans 14 amino acids. Between the trimmed V and J ends, which lost 3 bases and 5 bases, there was a span of 12 bases. Germline values: CDR1 SGHVS, CDR2 FQNEAQ. CDR3 residues: CASSLERGGDTQYF. In DNA, the CDR3 is TGTGCCAGCAGCTTGGAAAGGGGGGGAGATACGCAGTATTTT.

V and J are TRBV27 and TRBJ2-3; no clear D gene. The length of the CDR3 is 13 residues. Germline CDR1 and CDR2: MNHEY and SMNVEV (reference sequence). Trimming took off 5 bases at V and 2 bases at J, with 8 bases between the two ends. This CDR3 reads CASSPLLTDTQYF. CDR3 DNA sequence: TGTGCCAGCAGTCCCCTCCTCACAGATACGCAGTATTTT.

CDR3 loop: CASSSLASGTDTQYF. The CDR3 nucleotides read TGTGCCAGCAGCTCGCTGGCTAGCGGCACAGATACGCAGTATTTT. The chain has TRBV7-2 and TRBJ2-3; perhaps TRBD2 as D (6 bases). This CDR3 contains 15 residues. Trimming pared 4 bases from V and 1 base from J, leaving 12 bases between. Germline loops: CDR1 SGHTA, CDR2 FQGNSA.

Remarks on this clone: Distinct nucleotide sequences in the sample also encode this CDR3. The rearrangement uses TRBV5-4 and TRBJ1-4; D ambiguous. V dropped 0 bases and J dropped 5 bases, with 8 bases sitting between them. The CDR3 spans 14 residues. Per the germline V gene, CDR1 is SGHNT and CDR2 is YYREEE (reference sequence). The CDR3, as DNA: TGTGCCAGCAGCTTGGACAGAGGGAATGAAAAACTGTTTTTT. Encoded protein: CASSLDRGNEKLFF.

A single count supports this clone. This chain joins TRBV10-3 and TRBJ2-7; 7 bases align to TRBD2. The length of the CDR3 is 14 residues. With 3 bases clipped from V and 3 bases from J, the junction kept 5 bases outside the gene matches. Germline lookup yields CDR1 ENHRY and CDR2 SYGVKD. CDR3 coding DNA: TGTGCCATCAGTGATGGGGGGGTGGGCTACGAGCAGTACTTC. Its translation: CAISDGGVGYEQYF.

The rearrangement links TRBV4-1 to TRBJ2-5; 14 bases agree with TRBD2. The CDR3 extends over 19 amino acids. The V gene end was trimmed by 0 bases and the J gene end by 1 base; junction bases not matched to a gene: 7. Germline CDR1 reads MGHRA; CDR2 reads YSYEKL. DNA for the CDR3: TGCGCCAGCAGCCAAGACCCGGGACTAGCGGGAGAACGCCAAGAGACCCAGTACTTC. Protein sequence: CASSQDPGLAGERQETQYF.

J is TRBJ1-5 and V is TRBV28; TRBD1 is a possible D gene (6 bases). Germline assignment: CDR1 MDHEN and CDR2 SYDVKM. The CDR3 spans 14 residues. Trimming cost V 5 bases and J 6 bases, with 14 bases left between them. CDR3 amino acids: CASSLGQRSQPQHF. The CDR3 bases are TGTGCCAGCAGTCTCGGACAGAGGAGTCAGCCCCAGCATTTT. Variable domain in full (rest from reference TRBV28 and TRBJ1-5): DVKVTQSSRYLVKRTGEKVFLECVQDMDHENMFWYRQDPGLGLRLIYFSYDVKMKEKGDIPEGYSVSREKKERFSLILESASTNQTSMYLCASSLGQRSQPQHFGDGTRLSIL.

The rearrangement links TRBV25-1 to TRBJ2-1; D unclear. The CDR3 has 13 amino acids. The germline V gene encodes CDR1 MGHDK and CDR2 SYGVNS. V shed 6 bases and J shed 6 bases, with 12 bases lying between them. CDR3 sequence: CASSGWYVNEQFF. The CDR3 region has the DNA TGTGCCAGCAGCGGGTGGTACGTCAATGAGCAGTTCTTC.

The gene calls are TRBV28 and TRBJ2-6, with D hard to call. The CDR3 is 15 residues long. CDR1 and CDR2 (germline): MDHEN, SYDVKM. The V end lost 3 bases, the J end lost 0 bases, and 6 bases lay between the germline ends. CDR3: CASSFPHSGANVLTF. The CDR3 region has the DNA TGTGCCAGCAGTTTTCCCCACTCTGGGGCCAACGTCCTGACTTTC.

This chain connects TRBV5-1 to TRBJ2-3; 9 nucleotides agree with TRBD2. This CDR3 comprises 16 residues. From germline, CDR1 is SGHRS and CDR2 YFSETQ. With V trimmed by 0 bases and J by 4 bases, 6 bases remained unmatched. In nucleotides, the CDR3 is TGCGCCAGCAGCTTGGTCCGCGGGAGGGCCCCAGATACGCAGTATTTT. Its translation: CASSLVRGRAPDTQYF. Filled out from reference TRBV5-1 and TRBJ2-3, the complete variable domain reads KAGVTQTPRYLIKTRGQQVTLSCSPISGHRSVSWYQQTPGQGLQFLFEYFSETQRNKGNFPGRFSGRQFSNSRSEMNVSTLELGDSALYLCASSLVRGRAPDTQYFGPGTRLTVL.

The chain links TRBV4-3 to TRBJ1-4; possibly TRBD1 for D (6 bases). V lost 5 bases to trimming and J lost 3 bases, with 13 bases between them. This CDR3 spans 15 amino acids. CDR1 and CDR2 (germline): LGHNA, YSLEER. CDR3 DNA sequence: TGCGCCAGCAGCAAACAGGGCAGCCCTAATGAAAAACTGTTTTTT. Residues: CASSKQGSPNEKLFF.

The V and J genes are TRBV25-1 and TRBJ2-3; weak D call: TRBD1 (5 bases). The germline V and J ends were trimmed by 0 bases and 2 bases, with 15 bases remaining between them. Germline-derived CDR1 and CDR2 are MGHDK and SYGVNS. This CDR3 is 17 amino acids long. CDR3: CASSEYLLDTLTDTQYF. The CDR3 DNA sequence: TGTGCCAGCAGTGAATACCTCCTGGACACCCTCACAGATACGCAGTATTTT.

This clone was found many times. This sequence joins TRBV6-5 and TRBJ1-6; weak D call: TRBD1 (5 bases). The CDR3 loop spans 15 amino acids. CDR1 is MNHEY, CDR2 SVGAGI, per germline. V gave up 0 bases and J gave up 7 bases, with 10 bases separating them. CDR3 protein: CASSYSGGRNSPLHF. In nucleotides, the CDR3 is TGTGCCAGCAGTTACTCCGGGGGACGCAATTCACCCCTCCACTTT.

J is TRBJ1-3 and V is TRBV20-1; D is unresolved. CDR1 and CDR2 (germline): DFQATT, SNEGSKA (reference sequence). The CDR3 runs to 11 residues. Trimming pared 1 base from V and 7 bases from J, leaving 5 bases between. The CDR3 region is CSARGGNTIYF. DNA of the CDR3: TGCAGTGCTAGAGGCGGGAACACCATATATTTT.

The rearrangement links TRBV3-1 (or the pseudogene TRBV3-2) to TRBJ2-2, with 7 positions matching TRBD2. Per the germline V gene, CDR1 is LGHDT and CDR2 is YNNKEL (reference sequence). This CDR3 region has 14 residues. J lost 0 bases, V lost 6 bases, and 1 base had no gene match. CDR3 residues: CASRGLSNTGELFF. The CDR3, as DNA: TGTGCCAGCAGGGGACTATCGAACACCGGGGAGCTGTTTTTT.

This clone was picked up one time. As DNA, the CDR3 is TGTGCCAGCAGCTGGGGGGTGACGGACTTTGAGACAGATACGCAGTATTTT. Its protein is CASSWGVTDFETDTQYF. The chain has TRBV5-6 and TRBJ2-3; tentative D call: TRBD2 (6 bases). V lost 3 bases, J lost 3 bases, and 20 bases lay in between. The CDR3 is 17 residues long. Germline lookup yields CDR1 SGHDT and CDR2 YYEEEE.

The J gene is TRBJ2-7, the V gene TRBV7-6; 10 bases are shared with TRBD2. The V segment lost 5 bases and the J segment 3 bases; nucleotides outside the gene matches: 4. Germline values: CDR1 SGHVS, CDR2 FNYEAQ. The CDR3 has 14 residues. In DNA form, the CDR3 reads TGTGCCAGCAGCGAAACTAGCGGGGTCTACGAGCAGTACTTC. Its translation: CASSETSGVYEQYF.

The chain employs TRBV5-6 and TRBJ1-1, with a weak D call TRBD1 (5 bases). The CDR3 is 15 residues long. Trimming took 0 bases from V and 5 from J, leaving 14 bases between them. The germline gives CDR1 SGHDT, CDR2 YYEEEE. Here the CDR3 DNA reads TGTGCCAGCAGCTTGGTCAGGGAGGACTGGACTGAAGCTTTCTTT. It encodes CASSLVREDWTEAFF.

This sequence joins TRBV24-1 and TRBJ2-1; 10 positions match TRBD1. The V gene end was trimmed by 3 bases and the J gene end by 8 bases; junction bases not matched to a gene: 6. Germline loops: CDR1 KGHDR, CDR2 SFDVKD. This CDR3 has 15 amino acids. The CDR3 sequence is CATSDIGQGGDEQFF. DNA for the CDR3: TGTGCCACCAGTGATATTGGACAGGGGGGCGATGAGCAGTTCTTC.

The DNA for the CDR3 is TGTGCCAGCAGAGTACAGGGTAACACTGAAGCTTTCTTT. Translated: CASRVQGNTEAFF. This chain uses TRBV6-5 with TRBJ1-1; tentatively, D is TRBD1 (6 bases). This CDR3 region has 13 residues. Germline CDR1 MNHEY, CDR2 SVGAGI. V was pared by 6 bases and J by 2 bases, with 10 bases between.